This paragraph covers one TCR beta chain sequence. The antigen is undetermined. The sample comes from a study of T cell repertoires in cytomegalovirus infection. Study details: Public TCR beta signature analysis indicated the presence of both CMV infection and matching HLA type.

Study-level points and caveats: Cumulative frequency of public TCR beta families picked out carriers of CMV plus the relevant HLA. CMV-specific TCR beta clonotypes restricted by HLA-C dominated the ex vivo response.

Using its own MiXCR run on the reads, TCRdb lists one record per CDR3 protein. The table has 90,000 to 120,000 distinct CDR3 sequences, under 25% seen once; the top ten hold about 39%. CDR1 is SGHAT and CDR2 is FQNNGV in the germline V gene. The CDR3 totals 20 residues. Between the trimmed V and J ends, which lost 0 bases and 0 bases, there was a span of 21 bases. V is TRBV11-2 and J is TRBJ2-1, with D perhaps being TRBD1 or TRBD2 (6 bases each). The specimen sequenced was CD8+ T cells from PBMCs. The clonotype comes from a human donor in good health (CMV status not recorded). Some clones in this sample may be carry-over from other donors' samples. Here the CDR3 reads CASSLDIEGGGGSSYNEQFF. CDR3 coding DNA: TGTGCCAGCAGCTTAGATATTGAGGGGGGTGGAGGGAGCTCCTACAATGAGCAGTTCTTC.